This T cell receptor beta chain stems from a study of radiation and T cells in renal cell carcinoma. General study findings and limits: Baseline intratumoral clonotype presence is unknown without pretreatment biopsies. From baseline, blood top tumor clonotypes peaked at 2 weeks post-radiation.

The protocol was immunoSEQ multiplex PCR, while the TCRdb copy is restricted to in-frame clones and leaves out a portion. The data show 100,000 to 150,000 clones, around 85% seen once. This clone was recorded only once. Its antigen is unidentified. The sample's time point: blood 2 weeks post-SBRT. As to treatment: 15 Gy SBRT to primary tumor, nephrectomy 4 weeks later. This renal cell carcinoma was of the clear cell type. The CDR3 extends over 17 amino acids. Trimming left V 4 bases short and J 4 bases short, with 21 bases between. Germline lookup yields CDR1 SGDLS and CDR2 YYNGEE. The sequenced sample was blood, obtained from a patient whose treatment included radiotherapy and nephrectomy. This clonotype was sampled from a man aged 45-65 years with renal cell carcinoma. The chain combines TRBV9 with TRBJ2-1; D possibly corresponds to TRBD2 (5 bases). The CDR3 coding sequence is TGTGCCAGCAGCCCCGTGGACTCGATTCCAGCTTACAATGAGCAGTTCTTC. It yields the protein CASSPVDSIPAYNEQFF.